The clone carrying this T cell receptor (beta chain) was seen once. The antigen is undetermined. TCRdb called the 5' RACE reads again in MiXCR, with one record for every CDR3 protein. The sample has tens of thousands of distinct CDR3 sequences, less than 35% seen once. The V and J ends lost 2 bases and 4 bases respectively, with 15 bases between them. Germline-derived CDR1 and CDR2 are SGDLS and YYNGEE. The CDR3 is 15 residues long. Regarding the study as a whole: The larger-cohort validation was restricted to a single TCR beta V-J rearrangement rather than whole repertoires.

V gene TRBV9 combines with J gene TRBJ2-5; D ambiguous. This TCR derives from a female donor with breast cancer. Sequencing was performed on memory CD4+ T cells sorted from a lymph node. The subset: memory CD4+ T cells, CD4+CD45RO+CD25-. The CDR3 here is CASSVSSFFPETQYF. The CDR3 DNA reads as TGTGCCAGCAGCGTTAGTAGTTTTTTCCCAGAGACCCAGTACTTC.